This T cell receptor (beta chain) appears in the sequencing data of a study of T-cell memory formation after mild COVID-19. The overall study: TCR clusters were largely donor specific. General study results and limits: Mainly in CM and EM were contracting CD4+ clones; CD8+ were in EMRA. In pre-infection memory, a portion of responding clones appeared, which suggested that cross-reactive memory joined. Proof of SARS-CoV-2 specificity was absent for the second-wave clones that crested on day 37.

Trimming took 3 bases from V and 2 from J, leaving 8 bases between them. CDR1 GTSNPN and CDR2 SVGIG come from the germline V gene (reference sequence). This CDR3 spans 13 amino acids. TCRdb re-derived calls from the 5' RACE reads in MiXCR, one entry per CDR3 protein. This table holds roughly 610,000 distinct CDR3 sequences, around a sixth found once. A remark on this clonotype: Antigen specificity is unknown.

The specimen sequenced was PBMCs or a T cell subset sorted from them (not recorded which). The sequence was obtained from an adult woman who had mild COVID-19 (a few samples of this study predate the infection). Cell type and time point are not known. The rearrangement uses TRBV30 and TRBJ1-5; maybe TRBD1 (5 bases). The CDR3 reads CAWSLGGNQPQHF. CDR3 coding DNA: TGTGCCTGGAGCCTGGGGGGCAATCAGCCCCAGCATTTT.